This entry lists 18 T cell receptor beta chains sequenced from one sample in a study of blood T cell repertoires in COVID-19. Method: immunoSEQ multiplex PCR; TCRdb's copy keeps in-frame clones and lacks some. The top ten hold less than 3.5% of the sample, which has about 210,000 clones, around four fifths seen once. Sequenced material: peripheral blood. The receptors derive from a man aged 50 to 60 with active or convalescent COVID-19.

This chain uses TRBV5-4 with TRBJ1-6; D is undetermined. Germline V CDR1 and CDR2: SGHNT, YYREEE (reference sequence). The CDR3 consists of 16 residues. Trimming pared 0 bases from V and 5 bases from J, leaving 12 bases between. CDR3: CASSLEPAVDNSPLHF. The CDR3 nucleotides read TGTGCCAGCAGCTTGGAGCCAGCGGTGGATAATTCACCCCTCCACTTT.

The CDR3 is CASSLGHRGYTF. CDR3 DNA: TGTGCCAGCAGCTTAGGACATCGGGGCTACACCTTC. The J gene is TRBJ1-2, the V gene TRBV11-2; D unclear. The CDR3 loop spans 12 amino acids. The V end lost 1 base, the J end lost 8 bases, and 8 bases lay between the germline ends. Germline assignment: CDR1 SGHAT and CDR2 FQNNGV.

In DNA form, the CDR3 reads TGTGCCAGCAGTTTATTCGCAGACAATGAAGCTTTCTTT. Its translation: CASSLFADNEAFF. This chain links TRBV28 with TRBJ1-1; D unresolved. The CDR3 spans 13 residues. The germline CDR1 and CDR2 sequences are MDHEN and SYDVKM. Trimming pared 1 base from V and 7 bases from J, leaving 10 bases between.

The V call is TRBV4-3, the J call TRBJ1-6, with D perhaps matching TRBD1 (5 bases). Per the germline V gene, CDR1 is LGHNA and CDR2 is YSLEER. This CDR3 spans 15 amino acids. V shed 4 bases and J shed 7 bases, with 14 bases lying between them. The CDR3 DNA is TGCGCCAGCAGCCCTAGGGCAGGGCCGAATTCACCCCTCCACTTT. This sequence encodes CASSPRAGPNSPLHF.

This chain links TRBV7-2 with TRBJ2-3; 9 bases agree with TRBD2. CDR3 length equals 19 residues. V lost 1 base to trimming and J lost 6 bases; unmatched junction nucleotides: 17. Germline V gene lookup returns CDR1 SGHTA and CDR2 FQGNSA. This CDR3 is CASSLESPWRGGGADTQYF. For the CDR3, the DNA is TGTGCCAGCAGCTTAGAGAGCCCCTGGCGGGGGGGAGGGGCGGATACGCAGTATTTT.

V and J are TRBV27 and TRBJ1-6, with D unresolved. Germline V gene sequence: CDR1 MNHEY, CDR2 SMNVEV (reference sequence). There are 13 residues in the CDR3. V was clipped by 7 bases and J by 7 bases, with 11 bases between them. CDR3 sequence (DNA): TGTGCCAGCACCCCGAGTAGAAATTCACCCCTCCACTTT. It encodes CASTPSRNSPLHF.

The chain has TRBV2 and TRBJ1-5, with D unclear. CDR3 length equals 13 residues. V shed 7 bases and J shed 1 base, with 8 bases lying between them. Germline V gene sequence: CDR1 SNHLY, CDR2 FYNNEI. The CDR3 here is CASTRESNQPQHF. CDR3 DNA sequence: TGTGCCAGCACGCGCGAGAGCAATCAGCCCCAGCATTTT.

The rearrangement links TRBV6-5 to TRBJ2-7, with 12 positions matching TRBD2. CDR1 is MNHEY and CDR2 is SVGAGI in the germline V gene. The CDR3 has 16 residues. Unmatched junction bases numbered 3, after V lost 2 bases and J lost 1 base. CDR3 region: CASSYRTSGGSYEQYF. CDR3 DNA: TGTGCCAGCAGTTACCGAACTAGCGGGGGGTCCTACGAGCAGTACTTC.

This clone was detected many times. V and J are TRBV5-1 and TRBJ2-3; D is possibly TRBD2 (5 bases). Trimming took 7 bases from V and 5 from J, leaving 11 bases between them. The CDR3 runs to 12 residues. Germline V gene sequence: CDR1 SGHRS, CDR2 YFSETQ. The CDR3: CASAIEGDTQYF. The DNA of the CDR3 is TGCGCCAGCGCAATCGAGGGAGATACGCAGTATTTT.

The chain combines TRBV30 with TRBJ1-6, with TRBD1 as a possible D gene (6 bases). The germline gives CDR1 GTSNPN, CDR2 SVGIG (reference sequence). The V end lost 3 bases, the J end lost 0 bases, and 18 bases lay between the germline ends. The CDR3 consists of 18 residues. The CDR3 sequence is CAWRIVMDSSSYNSPLHF. The CDR3 DNA is TGTGCCTGGAGAATAGTAATGGACAGCAGCTCCTATAATTCACCCCTCCACTTT.

J is TRBJ2-7 and V is TRBV4-3, with TRBD2 identical over 8 bases. There are 15 residues in the CDR3. Germline lookup yields CDR1 LGHNA and CDR2 YSLEER. V was clipped by 4 bases and J by 1 base; unmatched bases: 6. The CDR3: CASSLQTGGSYEQYF. CDR3 coding DNA: TGCGCCAGCAGCCTCCAAACGGGGGGGTCCTACGAGCAGTACTTC.

The chain recombines TRBV14 with TRBJ2-1; 8 nucleotides agree with TRBD1. Trimming took 11 bases from V and 7 from J; bases not matched to a gene: 7. Germline CDR1 SGHDN, CDR2 FVKESK. The CDR3 loop spans 12 amino acids. The CDR3: CAAGRGRNEQFF. The CDR3 DNA reads TGTGCCGCCGGCAGGGGGCGGAATGAGCAGTTCTTC. The full variable domain, completed using reference TRBV14 and TRBJ2-1, is EAGVTQFPSHSVIEKGQTVTLRCDPISGHDNLYWYRRVMGKEIKFLLHFVKESKQDESGMPNNRFLAERTGGTYSTLKVQPAELEDSGVYFCAAGRGRNEQFFGPGTRLTVL.

The chain recombines TRBV4-1 with TRBJ1-2, with D possibly being TRBD1 (6 bases). Germline V CDR1 and CDR2: MGHRA, YSYEKL. The CDR3 has 14 residues. V was pared by 1 base and J by 6 bases, with 12 bases between. CDR3 DNA sequence: TGCGCCAGCAGCCAAGTTAACAGGGCGGATGGCTACACCTTC. Its protein is CASSQVNRADGYTF.

The V and J genes are TRBV11-2 and TRBJ2-4, with TRBD2 matching 8 bases. The CDR3 is 15 residues long. Germline CDR1 and CDR2: SGHAT and FQNNGV. The J segment lost 6 bases and the V segment lost 5 bases, leaving 9 bases of the junction unmatched. The CDR3 loop is CASSPVRGAGNIQYF. CDR3 nucleotides: TGTGCCAGCAGCCCCGTGCGGGGGGCTGGAAACATTCAGTACTTC. The entire variable domain, with the rest obtained from reference TRBV11-2 and TRBJ2-4, is as follows: EAGVAQSPRYKIIEKRQSVAFWCNPISGHATLYWYQQILGQGPKLLIQFQNNGVVDDSQLPKDRFSAERLKGVDSTLKIQPAKLEDSAVYLCASSPVRGAGNIQYFGAGTRLSVL.

The rearrangement uses TRBV3-1 (or the pseudogene TRBV3-2) and TRBJ2-2; 7 positions agree with TRBD2. Germline assignment: CDR1 LGHDT and CDR2 YNNKEL (reference sequence). The J segment lost 6 bases and the V segment lost 0 bases, leaving 13 bases of the junction unmatched. This CDR3 contains 18 residues. DNA of the CDR3: TGTGCCAGCAGCCAAGATACCCCGGGAGGTTGGGAAGCCGGGGAGCTGTTTTTT. It encodes CASSQDTPGGWEAGELFF.

This clone was recorded only once. The chain employs TRBV5-8 and TRBJ1-2; 9 bases are a match to TRBD1. The ends lost 3 bases at V and 4 bases at J; junction bases unmatched: 7. The CDR3 runs 15 residues. Germline-derived CDR1 and CDR2 are SGHTS and YDEGEE. CDR3 residues: CASSSGTGYGYGYTF. In DNA form, the CDR3 reads TGTGCCAGCAGCTCGGGGACAGGGTACGGCTATGGCTACACCTTC. Together with reference TRBV5-8 and TRBJ1-2, the CDR3 gives the full variable domain: EAGVTQSPTHLIKTRGQQATLRCSPISGHTSVYWYQQALGLGLQFLLWYDEGEERNRGNFPPRFSGRQFPNYSSELNVNALELEDSALYLCASSSGTGYGYGYTFGSGTRLTVV.

The chain joins TRBV24-1 to TRBJ1-2; no clear D. Germline loops: CDR1 KGHDR, CDR2 SFDVKD. The CDR3 loop spans 13 amino acids. V was clipped by 5 bases and J by 7 bases, with 13 bases between them. In DNA form, the CDR3 reads TGTGCCACCAGTGCGGGCCTCGGAGGTGGCTACACCTTC. It yields the protein CATSAGLGGGYTF.

This chain links TRBV5-6 with TRBJ1-1; D is uncertain. Trimming cost V 0 bases and J 2 bases, with 11 bases left between them. The germline V gene has CDR1 SGHDT and CDR2 YYEEEE. This CDR3 region has 15 residues. CDR3 sequence: CASSLGPDSNTEAFF. The CDR3 DNA reads TGTGCCAGCAGCTTGGGTCCAGACTCTAACACTGAAGCTTTCTTT. The variable domain in full, with the rest retrieved from reference TRBV5-6 and TRBJ1-1, is DAGVTQSPTHLIKTRGQQVTLRCSPKSGHDTVSWYQQALGQGPQFIFQYYEEEERQRGNFPDRFSGHQFPNYSSELNVNALLLGDSALYLCASSLGPDSNTEAFFGQGTRLTVV.